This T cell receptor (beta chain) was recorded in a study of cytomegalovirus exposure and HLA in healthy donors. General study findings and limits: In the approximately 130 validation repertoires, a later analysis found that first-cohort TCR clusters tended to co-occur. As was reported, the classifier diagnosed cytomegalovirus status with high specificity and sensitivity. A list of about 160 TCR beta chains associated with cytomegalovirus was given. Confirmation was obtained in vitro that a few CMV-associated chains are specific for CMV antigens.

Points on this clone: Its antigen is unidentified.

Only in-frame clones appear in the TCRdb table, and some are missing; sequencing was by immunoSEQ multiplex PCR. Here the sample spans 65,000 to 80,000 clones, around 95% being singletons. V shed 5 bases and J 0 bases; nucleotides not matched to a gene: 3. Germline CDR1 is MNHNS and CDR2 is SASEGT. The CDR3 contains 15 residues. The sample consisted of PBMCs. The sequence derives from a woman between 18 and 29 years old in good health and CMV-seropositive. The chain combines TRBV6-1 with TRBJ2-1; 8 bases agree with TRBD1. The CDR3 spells CASSPDRGSYNEQFF. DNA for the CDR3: TGTGCCAGCAGTCCCGACAGGGGCTCCTACAATGAGCAGTTCTTC.